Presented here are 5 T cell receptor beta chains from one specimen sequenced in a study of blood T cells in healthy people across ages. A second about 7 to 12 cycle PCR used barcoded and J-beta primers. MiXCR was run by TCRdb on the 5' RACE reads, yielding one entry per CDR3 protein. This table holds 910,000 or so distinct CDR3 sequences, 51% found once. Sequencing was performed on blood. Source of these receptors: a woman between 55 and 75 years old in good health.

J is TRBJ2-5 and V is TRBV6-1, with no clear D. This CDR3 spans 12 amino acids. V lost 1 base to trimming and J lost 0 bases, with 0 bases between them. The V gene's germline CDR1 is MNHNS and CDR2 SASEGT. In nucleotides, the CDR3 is TGTGCCAGCAGTGAAGACCAAGAGACCCAGTACTTC. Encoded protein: CASSEDQETQYF.

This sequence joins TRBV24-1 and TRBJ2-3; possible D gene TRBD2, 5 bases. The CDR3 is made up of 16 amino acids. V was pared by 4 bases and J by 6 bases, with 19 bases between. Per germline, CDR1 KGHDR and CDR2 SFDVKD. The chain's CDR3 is CATSDPNAGRGDTQYF. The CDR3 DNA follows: TGTGCCACCAGTGACCCTAACGCGGGTCGTGGGGATACGCAGTATTTT.

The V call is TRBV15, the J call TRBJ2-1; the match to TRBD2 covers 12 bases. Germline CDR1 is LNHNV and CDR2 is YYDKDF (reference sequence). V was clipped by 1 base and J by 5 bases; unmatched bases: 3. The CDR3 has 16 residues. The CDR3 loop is CATSRGLAGGDNEQFF. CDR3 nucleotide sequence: TGTGCCACCAGCAGAGGTCTAGCGGGAGGGGACAATGAGCAGTTCTTC.

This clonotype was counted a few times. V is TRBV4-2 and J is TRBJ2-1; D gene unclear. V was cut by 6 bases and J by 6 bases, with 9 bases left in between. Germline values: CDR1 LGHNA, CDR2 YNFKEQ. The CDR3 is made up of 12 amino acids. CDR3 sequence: CASSATLNEQFF. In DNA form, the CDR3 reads TGTGCCAGCAGTGCCACTCTCAATGAGCAGTTCTTC.

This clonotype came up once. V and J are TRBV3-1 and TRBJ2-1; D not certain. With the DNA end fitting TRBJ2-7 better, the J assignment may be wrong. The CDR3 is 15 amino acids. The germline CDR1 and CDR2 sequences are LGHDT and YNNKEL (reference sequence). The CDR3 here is CASSQPGSGYNEQYF. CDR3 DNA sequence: TGTGCCAGCAGCCAACCCGGGTCAGGATACAATGAGCAGTACTTC.